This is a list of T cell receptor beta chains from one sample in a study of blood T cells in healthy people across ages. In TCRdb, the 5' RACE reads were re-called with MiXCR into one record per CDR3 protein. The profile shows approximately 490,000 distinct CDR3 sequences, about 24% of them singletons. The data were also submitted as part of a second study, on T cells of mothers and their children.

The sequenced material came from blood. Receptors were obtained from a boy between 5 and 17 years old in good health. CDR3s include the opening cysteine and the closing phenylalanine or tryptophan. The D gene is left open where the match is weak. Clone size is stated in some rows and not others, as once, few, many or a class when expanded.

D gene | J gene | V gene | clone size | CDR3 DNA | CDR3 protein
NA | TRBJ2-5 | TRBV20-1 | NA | TGCAGTGCTAGAGATTTTGCAGGGGCCCAAGAGACCCAGTACTTC | CSARDFAGAQETQYF
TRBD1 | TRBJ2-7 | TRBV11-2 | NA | TGTGCCAGCAGCTTAGGTGGACAGGAGGTCTACGAGCAGTACTTC | CASSLGGQEVYEQYF
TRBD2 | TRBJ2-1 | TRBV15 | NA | TGTGCCACCAGCAGGAGACTTGGAAGCGGGATGAATGAGCAGTTCTTC | CATSRRLGSGMNEQFF
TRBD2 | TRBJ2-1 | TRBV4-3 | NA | TGCGCCAGCAGGTCCGGGACTAGCGGTAACAATGAGCAGTTCTTC | CASRSGTSGNNEQFF
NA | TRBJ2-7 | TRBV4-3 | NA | TGCGCCAGCAGCCAAGTGGGGGGCGACGAGCAGTACTTC | CASSQVGGDEQYF
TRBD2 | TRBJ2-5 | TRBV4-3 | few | TGCGCCAGCAGCCAAGGGACTAGCGGGATCCCCGTAATGGAGACCCAGTACTTC | CASSQGTSGIPVMETQYF
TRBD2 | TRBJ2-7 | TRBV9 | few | TGTGCCAGCAGCGTAGGGGAGCGGGGTCCCTACGAGCAGTACTTC | CASSVGERGPYEQYF
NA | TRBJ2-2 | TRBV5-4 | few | TGTGCCAGCAGCAAGGACAGCGAGTATGGGGAGCTGTTTTTT | CASSKDSEYGELFF
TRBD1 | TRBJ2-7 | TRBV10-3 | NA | TGTGCCATCAGCTCCGGGACAGCCTCCTACGAGCAGTACTTC | CAISSGTASYEQYF
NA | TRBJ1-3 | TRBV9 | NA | TGTGCCAGCAGCGTTATACCAGACTCTGGAAACACCATATATTTT | CASSVIPDSGNTIYF
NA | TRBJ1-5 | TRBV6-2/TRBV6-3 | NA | TGTGCCAGCAGTAATTACGCTGGGCTAAGCAATCAGCCCCAGCATTTT | CASSNYAGLSNQPQHF
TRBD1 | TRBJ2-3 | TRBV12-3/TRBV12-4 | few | TGTGCCAGCACCGTTTCAGGGGGCACAACAGATACGCAGTATTTT | CASTVSGGTTDTQYF
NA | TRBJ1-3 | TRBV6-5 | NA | TGTGCCAGCAGTCGGACGGCTTACTCTGGAAACACCATATATTTT | CASSRTAYSGNTIYF
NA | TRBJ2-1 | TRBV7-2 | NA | TGTGCCAGCAGCTTAGCTAGCACCAGCTCCTACAATGAGCAGTTCTTC | CASSLASTSSYNEQFF
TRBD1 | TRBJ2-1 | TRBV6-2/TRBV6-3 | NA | TGTGCCAGCAGTTTGCAAGACAGGGGGTGGTATGAGCAGTTCTTC | CASSLQDRGWYEQFF
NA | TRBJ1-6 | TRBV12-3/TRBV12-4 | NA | TGTGCCAGCAGTTTTAAGACGGGGAATTCACCCCTCCACTTT | CASSFKTGNSPLHF
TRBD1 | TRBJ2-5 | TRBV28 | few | TGTGCCAGCAGCTATACGGGCAGGGGGCTCCAAGAGACCCAGTACTTC | CASSYTGRGLQETQYF
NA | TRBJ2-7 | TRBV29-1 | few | TGCAGCGCCCGTGGGGGGTCCGTCTACGAGCAGTACTTC | CSARGGSVYEQYF
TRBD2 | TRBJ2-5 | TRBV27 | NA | TGTGCCAGCAAAAACCACCTAGCGGGAGGGGTAGAGACCCAGTACTTC | CASKNHLAGGVETQYF
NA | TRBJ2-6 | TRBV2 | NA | TGTGCCAGCAGTGATGAGGTGCACGGGGCCAACGTCCTGACTTTC | CASSDEVHGANVLTF
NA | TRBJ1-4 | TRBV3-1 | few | TGTGCCAGCAGCCAAGATGCCGGGCGCGGGGTTGAAAAACTGTTTTTT | CASSQDAGRGVEKLFF
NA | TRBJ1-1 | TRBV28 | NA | TGTGCCAGCAGTCCGATGCAGGGGCTAAACACTGAAGCTTTCTTT | CASSPMQGLNTEAFF
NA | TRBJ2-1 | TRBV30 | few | TGTGCCTGGAGGAGGGGCCCAAGCAGCAATGAGCAGTTCTTC | CAWRRGPSSNEQFF
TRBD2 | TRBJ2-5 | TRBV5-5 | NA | TGTGCCAGCAGTCTCCCTGGCGGGGGTGGAGAGACCCAGTACTTC | CASSLPGGGGETQYF
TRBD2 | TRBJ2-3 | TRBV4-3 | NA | TGCGCCAGCAGCCCGCATAGCGGGGGATACACAGATACGCAGTATTTT | CASSPHSGGYTDTQYF
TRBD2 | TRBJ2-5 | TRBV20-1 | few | TGCAGTGTAACAGACCTAGCGGGGGATGGAGAGACCCAGTACTTC | CSVTDLAGDGETQYF
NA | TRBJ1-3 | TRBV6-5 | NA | TGTGCCAGCACCTATGGGGAACACGGAAACACCATATATTTT | CASTYGEHGNTIYF
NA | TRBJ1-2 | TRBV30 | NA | TGTGCCTGGAGTACAGGCCTCTATGGCTACACCTTC | CAWSTGLYGYTF
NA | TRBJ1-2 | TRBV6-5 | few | TGTGCCAGCAGTTACTCGATGGGAAGATTTGGAGGGGCGACTAGCTACACCTTC | CASSYSMGRFGGATSYTF
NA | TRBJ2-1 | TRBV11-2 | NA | TGTGCCAGCAGCTTAGCGGGGGACTTAGGGTTCTTC | CASSLAGDLGFF
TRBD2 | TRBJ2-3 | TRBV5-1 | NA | TGCGCCAGCAGCGGGGGGACTAGCGGCTACACAGATACGCAGTATTTT | CASSGGTSGYTDTQYF
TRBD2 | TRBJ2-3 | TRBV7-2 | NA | TGTGCCAGCAGCCGCAGCGGGACGGGCACAGATACGCAGTATTTT | CASSRSGTGTDTQYF
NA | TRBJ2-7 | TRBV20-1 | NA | TGCAGTGCTAGAGGGGAGAGCTCCTACGAGCAGTACTTC | CSARGESSYEQYF
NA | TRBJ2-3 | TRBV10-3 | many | TGTGCCATCGGGGGGGGGCCTAGCACAGATACGCAGTATTTT | CAIGGGPSTDTQYF
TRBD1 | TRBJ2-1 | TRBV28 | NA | TGTGCCAGCAGTTTCCTCGCAGTTTCGAGGGACAGGAGGAATGAGCAGTTCTTC | CASSFLAVSRDRRNEQFF
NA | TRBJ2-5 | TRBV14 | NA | TGTGCCAGCAGCCCACTGCACACGATCCAAGAGACCCAGTACTTC | CASSPLHTIQETQYF
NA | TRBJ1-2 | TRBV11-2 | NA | TGTGCCAGCAGCTTATTACGGGGGAAATATGGCTACACCTTC | CASSLLRGKYGYTF
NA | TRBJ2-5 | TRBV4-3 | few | TGCGCCAGCAGCCAAGTCCCCCTACAAGAGACCCAGTACTTC | CASSQVPLQETQYF
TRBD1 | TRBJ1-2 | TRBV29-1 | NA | TGCAGCGTTGGACAGGGGAGTTGGGGCTACACCTTC | CSVGQGSWGYTF
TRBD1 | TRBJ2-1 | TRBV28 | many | TGTGCCAGCAGAACCAGACAGGGGGCGAATGAGCAGTTCTTC | CASRTRQGANEQFF
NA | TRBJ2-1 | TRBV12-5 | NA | TGTGCTAGTGGTTTGGTACTTGGGCGGGGCCAACCCAATGAGCAGTTCTTC | CASGLVLGRGQPNEQFF
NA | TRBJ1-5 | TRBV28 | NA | TGTGCCAGCAGTCCGTCCGGGACACCAAATCAGCCCCAGCATTTT | CASSPSGTPNQPQHF
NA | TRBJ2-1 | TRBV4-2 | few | TGTGCCAGCGGCCAAGGGGGGCGGGCTAGGGCCCGCGGAGACTACAATGAGCAGTTCTTC | CASGQGGRARARGDYNEQFF
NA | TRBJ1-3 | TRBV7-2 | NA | TGTGCCAGGGATGACGGAAACACCATATATTTT | CARDDGNTIYF
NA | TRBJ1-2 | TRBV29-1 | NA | TGCAGCGTTGACGACAGTCATAACTATGGCTACACCTTC | CSVDDSHNYGYTF
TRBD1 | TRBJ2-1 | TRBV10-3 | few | TGTGCCATCAGTGAGTCGCTGACAGGGGGCGCTTACAATGAGCAGTTCTTC | CAISESLTGGAYNEQFF
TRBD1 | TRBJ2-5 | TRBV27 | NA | TGTGCCAGCAGTACCCGGGACAGGGGAGAGGAGACCCAGTACTTC | CASSTRDRGEETQYF
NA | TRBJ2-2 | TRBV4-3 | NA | TGCGCCAGCAGCCAAGATGCCAGGGCTACCGGGGAGCTGTTTTTT | CASSQDARATGELFF
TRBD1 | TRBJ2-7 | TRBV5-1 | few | TGCGCCAGCAGCCTGACAGGGACAGGGGTTTCCGAGCAGTACTTC | CASSLTGTGVSEQYF